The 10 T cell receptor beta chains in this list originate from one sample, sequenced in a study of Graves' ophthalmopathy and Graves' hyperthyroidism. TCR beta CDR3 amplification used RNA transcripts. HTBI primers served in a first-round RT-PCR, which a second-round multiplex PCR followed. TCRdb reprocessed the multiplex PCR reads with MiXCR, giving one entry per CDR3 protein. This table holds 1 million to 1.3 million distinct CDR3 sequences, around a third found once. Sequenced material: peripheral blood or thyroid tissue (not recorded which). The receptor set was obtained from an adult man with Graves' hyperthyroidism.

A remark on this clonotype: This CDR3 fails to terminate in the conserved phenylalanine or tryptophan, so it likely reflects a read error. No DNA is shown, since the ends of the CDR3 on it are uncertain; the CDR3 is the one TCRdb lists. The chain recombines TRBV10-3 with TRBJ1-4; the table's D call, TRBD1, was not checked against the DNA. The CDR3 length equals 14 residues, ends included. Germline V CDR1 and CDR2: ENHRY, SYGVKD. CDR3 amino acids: CATSEVPGHRKKRL.

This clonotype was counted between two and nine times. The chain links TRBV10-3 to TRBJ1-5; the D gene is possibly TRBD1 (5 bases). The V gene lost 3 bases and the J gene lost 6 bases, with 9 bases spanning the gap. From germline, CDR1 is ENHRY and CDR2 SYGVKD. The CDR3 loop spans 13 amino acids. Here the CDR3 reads CAISDREAQPQHF. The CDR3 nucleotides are TGTGCCATCAGTGACAGGGAGGCTCAGCCCCAGCATTTT.

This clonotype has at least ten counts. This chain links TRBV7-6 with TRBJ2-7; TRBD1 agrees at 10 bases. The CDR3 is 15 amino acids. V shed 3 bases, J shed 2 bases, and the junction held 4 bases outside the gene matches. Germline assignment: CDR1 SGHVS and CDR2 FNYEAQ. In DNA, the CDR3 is TGTGCCAGCAGCTTGGGCGACAGGGGGCCCTACGAGCAGTACTTC. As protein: CASSLGDRGPYEQYF. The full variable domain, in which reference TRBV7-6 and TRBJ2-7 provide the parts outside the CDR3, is GAGVSQSPRYKVTKRGQDVALRCDPISGHVSLYWYRQALGQGPEFLTYFNYEAQQDKSGLPNDRFSAERPEGSISTLTIQRTEQRDSAMYRCASSLGDRGPYEQYFGPGTRLTVT.

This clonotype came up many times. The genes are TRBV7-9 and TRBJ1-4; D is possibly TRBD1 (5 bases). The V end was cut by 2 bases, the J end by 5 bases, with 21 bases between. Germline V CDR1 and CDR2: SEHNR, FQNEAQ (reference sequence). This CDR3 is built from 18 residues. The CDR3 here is CASSLPHRREGRNEKLFF. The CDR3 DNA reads TGTGCCAGCAGCTTACCTCACCGCCGGGAGGGGAGGAATGAAAAACTGTTTTTT.

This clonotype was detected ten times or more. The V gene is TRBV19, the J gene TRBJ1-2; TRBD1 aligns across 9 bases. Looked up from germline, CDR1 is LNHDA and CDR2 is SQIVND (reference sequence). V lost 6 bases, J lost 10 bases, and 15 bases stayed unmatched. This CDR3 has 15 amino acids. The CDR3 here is CASRPGPRTGDAYTF. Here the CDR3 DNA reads TGTGCCAGTAGACCAGGCCCAAGGACAGGGGACGCCTACACCTTC. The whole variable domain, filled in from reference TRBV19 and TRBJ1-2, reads DGGITQSPKYLFRKEGQNVTLSCEQNLNHDAMYWYRQDPGQGLRLIYYSQIVNDFQKGDIAEGYSVSREKKESFPLTVTSAQKNPTAFYLCASRPGPRTGDAYTFGSGTRLTVV.

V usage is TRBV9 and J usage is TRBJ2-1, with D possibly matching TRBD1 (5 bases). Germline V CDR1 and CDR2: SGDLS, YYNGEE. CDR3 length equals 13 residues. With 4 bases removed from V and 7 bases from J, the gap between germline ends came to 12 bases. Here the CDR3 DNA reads TGTGCCAGCAGCAGGGGCGTGATAAATGAGCAGTTCTTC. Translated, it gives CASSRGVINEQFF.

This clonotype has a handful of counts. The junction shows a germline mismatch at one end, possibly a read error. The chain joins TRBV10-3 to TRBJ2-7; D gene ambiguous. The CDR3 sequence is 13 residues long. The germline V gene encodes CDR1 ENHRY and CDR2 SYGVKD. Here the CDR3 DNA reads TGTGCCAGCAGTTACATTGGAACCTACGAGCAGTACTTC. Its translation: CASSYIGTYEQYF.

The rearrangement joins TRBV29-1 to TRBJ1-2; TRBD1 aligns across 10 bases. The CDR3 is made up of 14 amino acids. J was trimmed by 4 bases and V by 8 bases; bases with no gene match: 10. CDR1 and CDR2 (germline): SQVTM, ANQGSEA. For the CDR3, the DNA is TGCAGCTACGGGACAGGGGACTACGGCTATGGCTACACCTTC. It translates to CSYGTGDYGYGYTF.

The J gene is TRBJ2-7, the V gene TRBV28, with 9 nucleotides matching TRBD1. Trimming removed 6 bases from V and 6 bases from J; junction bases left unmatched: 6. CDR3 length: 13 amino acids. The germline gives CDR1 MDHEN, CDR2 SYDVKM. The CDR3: CASRYRGLGEQYF. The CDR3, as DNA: TGTGCCAGCAGATACAGGGGGCTTGGCGAGCAGTACTTC.

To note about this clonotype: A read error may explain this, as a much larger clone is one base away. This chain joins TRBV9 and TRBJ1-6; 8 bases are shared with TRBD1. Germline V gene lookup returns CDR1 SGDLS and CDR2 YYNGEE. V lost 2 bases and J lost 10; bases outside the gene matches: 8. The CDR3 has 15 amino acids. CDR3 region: CASSVTGQGGSPLHF. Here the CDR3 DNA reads TGTGCCAGCAGCGTCACCGGACAGGGCGGGTCACCCCTCCACTTT.